This entry concerns a single T cell receptor beta chain. The data are from a study of blood T cell repertoires in COVID-19. Study context: From the United States, Italy and Spain came samples of acute and convalescent COVID-19.

The CDR3 sequence is 16 residues long. V was pared by 0 bases and J by 2 bases, with 12 bases between. Per the germline V gene, CDR1 is SGHRS and CDR2 is YFSETQ. Clones were sequenced by immunoSEQ multiplex PCR, and TCRdb holds only the in-frame ones, with some missing. The repertoire holds just under 300,000 clones, with around 87% as singletons. The sequenced sample consisted of peripheral blood. The J gene is TRBJ2-1, the V gene TRBV5-1; TRBD2 might be the D (6 bases). The source is a man aged 65 to 85 with acute or convalescent COVID-19. The DNA of the CDR3 is TGCGCCAGCAGCTTGGATGATAGCGGACCCTACAATGAGCAGTTCTTC. Its protein is CASSLDDSGPYNEQFF. The full variable domain, rest sourced from reference TRBV5-1 and TRBJ2-1, is KAGVTQTPRYLIKTRGQQVTLSCSPISGHRSVSWYQQTPGQGLQFLFEYFSETQRNKGNFPGRFSGRQFSNSRSEMNVSTLELGDSALYLCASSLDDSGPYNEQFFGPGTRLTVL.